One and the same sample provided the 8 T cell receptor beta chains below, sequenced in a study of low-dose radiotherapy and immunotherapy resistance in tumors. Gene-specific TRAV and TRBV primers were used for first-strand cDNA, covering alpha and beta chains. Using a constant-region primer together with a V-primer adapter, TCRs were subjected to roughly 18 PCR cycles of amplification. TCRdb ran MiXCR on the reads and lists one entry per CDR3 protein. The repertoire holds more than 85,000 distinct CDR3 sequences, with 9.4% as singletons. The time point denotes: before trial treatment. Sequencing was performed on PBMCs, taken before treatment. These receptors all come from a male donor with prostate cancer.

This clonotype was seen ten or more times. The chain employs TRBV29-1 and TRBJ1-5, with 7 bases matching TRBD1. J lost 4 bases, V lost 5 bases, and 5 bases had no gene match. Looked up from germline, CDR1 is SQVTM and CDR2 is ANQGSEA. The CDR3 runs to 13 residues. The CDR3 spells CSVLQGLNQPQHF. The CDR3 DNA sequence: TGCAGCGTTTTACAGGGGCTTAATCAGCCCCAGCATTTT.

The V gene is TRBV28, the J gene TRBJ1-1; D is ambiguous. Germline-derived CDR1 and CDR2 are MDHEN and SYDVKM. This CDR3 spans 15 amino acids. V was trimmed by 3 bases and J by 1 base, leaving 12 bases between them. CDR3 coding DNA: TGTGCCAGCAGTTTTATAGTTCTGGGGAACACTGAAGCTTTCTTT. Translating gives CASSFIVLGNTEAFF.

This clonotype was recorded at least ten times. The CDR3 reads CASSLAASGNTDTQYF. In nucleotides, the CDR3 is TGTGCCAGCAGCTTAGCGGCTAGCGGGAACACAGATACGCAGTATTTT. The gene calls are TRBV7-2 and TRBJ2-3; 9 bases map to TRBD2. This CDR3 contains 16 residues. V lost 0 bases to trimming and J lost 2 bases; unmatched junction nucleotides: 3. The germline CDR1 and CDR2 sequences are SGHTA and FQGNSA.

This clonotype was found many times. The rearrangement uses TRBV20-1 and TRBJ2-7; 15 bases match TRBD2. Germline CDR1 and CDR2: DFQATT and SNEGSKA (reference sequence). V dropped 3 bases and J dropped 5; count of bases not matched to a gene: 11. The CDR3 extends over 17 amino acids. CDR3 amino acids: CSARDPGLAGGGDEQYF. In nucleotides, the CDR3 is TGCAGTGCTAGGGACCCGGGACTAGCGGGAGGAGGTGACGAGCAGTACTTC.

The gene calls are TRBV21-1 and TRBJ2-7; the table's D gene call, TRBD2, was not cross checked with the DNA. TRBV21-1 is a known pseudogene. The CDR3 is 15 residues long. The DNA for the CDR3 is TGTGCCAGCAGCAAAGTAGCGGGAGGAGGGTATAAGCAGTACTTC. Translated: CASSKVAGGGYKQYF.

This clonotype occurred a few times. The rearrangement links TRBV6-6 to TRBJ2-7, with 9 bases aligning to TRBD2. Trimming removed 6 bases from V and 0 bases from J; junction bases left unmatched: 12. The CDR3 has 17 residues. Germline V CDR1 and CDR2: MNHNY, SVGAGI (reference sequence). The CDR3 coding sequence is TGTGCCAGCAGCCACTCGCTCGGTAGCGGGAGCTCCTACGAGCAGTACTTC. Amino acid sequence: CASSHSLGSGSSYEQYF.

This clonotype was seen ten or more times. This rearrangement joins TRBV29-1 to TRBJ2-1; 7 bases are shared with TRBD1. This CDR3 has 13 amino acids. Germline V gene data show CDR1 as SQVTM and CDR2 as ANQGSEA. V dropped 8 bases and J dropped 1; count of bases not matched to a gene: 5. CDR3 loop: CSTSGQSYNEQFF. CDR3 DNA: TGCAGCACTTCGGGACAGTCCTACAATGAGCAGTTCTTC.

This clonotype was detected ten times or more. V usage is TRBV5-1 and J usage is TRBJ2-2, with 10 positions matching TRBD1. The CDR3 spans 17 residues. Germline CDR1 SGHRS, CDR2 YFSETQ. Trimming cost V 1 base and J 4 bases; bases outside gene matches: 7. CDR3 in amino acids: CASSLYERTGGTGELFF. The CDR3 nucleotides are TGCGCCAGCAGCTTGTACGAGAGGACAGGGGGCACCGGGGAGCTGTTTTTT.